The source of this T cell receptor beta chain is a study of blood T cell repertoires in COVID-19. Seattle-derived patients entered the study during active infection and were followed longitudinally. The authors' processing: It was from reference gene primer amplification that nucleated cell counts were estimated. TCRdb's table, derived via immunoSEQ multiplex PCR, lists solely in-frame clones and lacks some. That table supplies the V and J calls and clone size; D and trimming were determined from the DNA. The sample lists over 90,000 clones; 92% were seen once. The source of this sequence is a woman between 50 and 59 years old with COVID-19, enrolled during active disease. Sequencing was carried out using peripheral blood.

CDR3 sequence: CASRTRLQAGPGELFF. The DNA of the CDR3 is TGCGCCAGCAGGACCCGGTTACAGGCAGGCCCCGGGGAGCTGTTTTTT. The chain combines TRBV4-3 with TRBJ2-2; tentative D call: TRBD1 (5 bases). V lost 6 bases, J lost 6 bases, and 20 bases lay in between. The V gene's germline CDR1 is LGHNA and CDR2 YSLEER. CDR3 length: 16 residues.